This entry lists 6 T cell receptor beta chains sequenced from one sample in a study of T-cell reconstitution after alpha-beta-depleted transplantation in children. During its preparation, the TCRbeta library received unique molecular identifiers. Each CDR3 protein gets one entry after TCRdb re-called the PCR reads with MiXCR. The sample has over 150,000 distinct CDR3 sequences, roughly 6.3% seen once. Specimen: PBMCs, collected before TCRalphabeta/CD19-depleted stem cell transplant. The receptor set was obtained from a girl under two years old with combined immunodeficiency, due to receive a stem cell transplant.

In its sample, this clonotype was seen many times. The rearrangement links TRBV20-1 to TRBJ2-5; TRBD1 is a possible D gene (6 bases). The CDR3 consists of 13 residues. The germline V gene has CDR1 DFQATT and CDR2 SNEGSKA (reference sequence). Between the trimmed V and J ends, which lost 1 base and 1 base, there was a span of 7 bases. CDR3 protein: CSARVDSQETQYF. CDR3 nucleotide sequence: TGCAGTGCTAGAGTGGACAGCCAAGAGACCCAGTACTTC.

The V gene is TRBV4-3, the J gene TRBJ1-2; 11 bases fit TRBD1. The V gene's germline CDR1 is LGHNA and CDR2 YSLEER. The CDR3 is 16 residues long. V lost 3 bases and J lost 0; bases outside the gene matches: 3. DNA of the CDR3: TGCGCCAGCAGCCAGGGGACAGGGGGTTCTAACTATGGCTACACCTTC. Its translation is CASSQGTGGSNYGYTF.

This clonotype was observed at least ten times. CDR3 nucleotides: TGCAGTGCAACCATGAGGCGGGAGACCCAGTACTTC. This encodes CSATMRRETQYF. The rearrangement joins TRBV20-1 to TRBJ2-5; the D is unclear. The V gene's germline CDR1 is DFQATT and CDR2 SNEGSKA (reference sequence). Between the trimmed V and J ends, which lost 6 bases and 5 bases, there was a span of 13 bases. This CDR3 contains 12 residues.

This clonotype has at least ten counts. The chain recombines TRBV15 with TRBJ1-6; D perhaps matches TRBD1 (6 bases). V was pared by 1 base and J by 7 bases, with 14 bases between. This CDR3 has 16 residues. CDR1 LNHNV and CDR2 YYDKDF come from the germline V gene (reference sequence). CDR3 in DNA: TGTGCCACCAGCAGAGGATGGGCAGGGGACAATTCACCCCTCCACTTT. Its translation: CATSRGWAGDNSPLHF.

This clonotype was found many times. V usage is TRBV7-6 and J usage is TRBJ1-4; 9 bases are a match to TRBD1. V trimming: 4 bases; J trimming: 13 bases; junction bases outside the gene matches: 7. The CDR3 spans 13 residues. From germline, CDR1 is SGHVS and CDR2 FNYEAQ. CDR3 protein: CASSSGWGQGLFF. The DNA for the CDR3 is TGTGCCAGCAGCTCGGGTTGGGGACAGGGACTGTTTTTT. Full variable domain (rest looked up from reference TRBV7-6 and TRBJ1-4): GAGVSQSPRYKVTKRGQDVALRCDPISGHVSLYWYRQALGQGPEFLTYFNYEAQQDKSGLPNDRFSAERPEGSISTLTIQRTEQRDSAMYRCASSSGWGQGLFFGSGTQLSVL.

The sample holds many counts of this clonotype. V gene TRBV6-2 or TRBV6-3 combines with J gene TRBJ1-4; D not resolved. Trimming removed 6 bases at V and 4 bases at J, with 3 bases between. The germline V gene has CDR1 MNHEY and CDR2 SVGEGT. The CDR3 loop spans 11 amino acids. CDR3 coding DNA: TGTGCCAGCAGCAATAATGAAAAACTGTTTTTT. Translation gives CASSNNEKLFF.